The source of this T cell receptor (beta chain) is a study of blood T cell repertoires in COVID-19 (dated by TCRdb to between 2020 and 2021). In the study overall: Samples from collaborators originated in the United States, Italy and Spain and spanned both the acute and convalescent phases of COVID-19. The repertoires were released in a freely available public database meant as a resource for research on the immune response to SARS-CoV-2. Samples were obtained from the ongoing ImmuneRACE study (first 160 participants) and from about 1,300 subjects provided by 6 global collaborators. The prospective study material was composed of cDNA or gDNA derived from T cells, B-cell-depleted T cells, or PBMCs. The sample metadata nearly always contained a de-identified subject ID, COVID-19 status, age in years and sex. The dataset comprised deeply sampled blood TCRbeta repertoires from subjects exposed to, actively infected with, or recovered from COVID-19. HLA class I and class II types, where available, came from metadata supplied by the sample provider rather than from assay-based typing. General findings and caveats noted by the study authors: The quantity of clinical and demographic metadata differed by source and by participant and was supplied without curation.

Collaborating institutions collected whole blood in K2EDTA tubes following their own protocols. For TCRbeta analysis, collaborator samples were shipped as frozen whole blood, as isolated PBMCs, or as DNA extracted from either sample type. The immunoSEQ Assay, a bias-controlled multiplex PCR, was used to amplify TCRbeta CDR3 regions from genomic DNA. The study's own analysis went as follows. Within the assay, amplification of reference gene primers was used to estimate how many nucleated cells each sample contained. To quantify the absolute abundance of each unique TCRbeta CDR3 rearrangement, sequence reads were collapsed and filtered. Productive Simpson clonality was computed per sample as the square root of Simpson's diversity index over productive rearrangements. What TCRdb holds here is the immuneACCESS table cut down to in-frame rearrangements. Part of the clones is not present; checked against another copy, under half of the missing clones reflect an unresolved V gene, and the others are unexplained. The DNA was the basis for D and trimming; V, J and clone size are from that table. Here the sample has more than 250,000 clones; roughly 86% occur a single time. The ten largest account for roughly 1.6% of the sample.

The V end gives up 6 bases and the J end 7 bases, leaving 10 bases in the junction not matched to a gene. The CDR3 sequence holds 16 residues, the cysteine and phenylalanine included. Only CDR3 DNA remains: 48 bases, in frame from the first base. The germline V gene (reference sequence) sets CDR1 to MNHEY and CDR2 to SMNVEV. The table lists this clone with a few counts. What antigen it recognizes has not been identified. Base qualities are not at hand, and no much larger clone is one base apart. The clonotype originates from a woman aged 45-59 years with acute or convalescent COVID-19. The rearrangement combines TRBV27 with TRBJ1-4; TRBD1 agrees with 11 junctional bases. The sequencing sample was made of peripheral blood. In nucleotide form, the sequence is TGTGCCAGCAGCCCGCTCCGGACAGGGGGCAGTGAAAAACTGTTTTTT. Its protein is CASSPLRTGGSEKLFF. The CDR3 plus the reference TRBV27 and TRBJ1-4 genes for the other parts give the full variable domain: EAQVTQNPRYLITVTGKKLTVTCSQNMNHEYMSWYRQDPGLGLRQIYYSMNVEVTDKGDVPEGYKVSRKEKRNFPLILESPSPNQTSLYFCASSPLRTGGSEKLFFGSGTQLSVL.